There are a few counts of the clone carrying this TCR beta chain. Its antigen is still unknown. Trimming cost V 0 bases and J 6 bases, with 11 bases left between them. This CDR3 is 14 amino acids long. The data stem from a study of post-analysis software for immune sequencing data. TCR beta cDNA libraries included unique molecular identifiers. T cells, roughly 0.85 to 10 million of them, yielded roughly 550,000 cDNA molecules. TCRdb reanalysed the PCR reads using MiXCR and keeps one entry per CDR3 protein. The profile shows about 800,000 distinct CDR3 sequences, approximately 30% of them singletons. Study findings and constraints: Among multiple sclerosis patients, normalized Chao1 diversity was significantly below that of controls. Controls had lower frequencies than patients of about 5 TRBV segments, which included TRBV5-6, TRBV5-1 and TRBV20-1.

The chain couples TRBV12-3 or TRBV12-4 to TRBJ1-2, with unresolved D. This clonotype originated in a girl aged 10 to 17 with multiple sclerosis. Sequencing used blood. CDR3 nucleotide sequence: TGTGCCAGCAGTTTAGCCCCCAGAATCGATGGCTACACCTTC. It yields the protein CASSLAPRIDGYTF.